The T cell receptor (beta chain) under discussion was sequenced for a study of control samples from healthy donors and cancer patients. Germline lookup yields CDR1 SGHNT and CDR2 YYREEE (reference sequence). The CDR3 loop spans 13 amino acids. Deletions cut 0 bases from V and 3 bases from J, with 7 bases between. Only in-frame clones appear in the TCRdb table, and some are missing; sequencing was by immunoSEQ multiplex PCR. The table lists about 140,000 clones, over 85% of them singletons. The gene calls are TRBV5-4 and TRBJ2-7, with D tentatively TRBD1 (5 bases). Material: blood. The TCR sequence derives from a man aged 25 to 40 in good health. CDR3: CASSLGGFYEQYF. CDR3 bases: TGTGCCAGCAGCTTGGGGGGCTTCTACGAGCAGTACTTC. Supplemented by reference TRBV5-4 and TRBJ2-7, the full variable domain reads ETGVTQSPTHLIKTRGQQVTLRCSSQSGHNTVSWYQQALGQGPQFIFQYYREEENGRGNFPPRFSGLQFPNYSSELNVNALELDDSALYLCASSLGGFYEQYFGPGTRLTVT.